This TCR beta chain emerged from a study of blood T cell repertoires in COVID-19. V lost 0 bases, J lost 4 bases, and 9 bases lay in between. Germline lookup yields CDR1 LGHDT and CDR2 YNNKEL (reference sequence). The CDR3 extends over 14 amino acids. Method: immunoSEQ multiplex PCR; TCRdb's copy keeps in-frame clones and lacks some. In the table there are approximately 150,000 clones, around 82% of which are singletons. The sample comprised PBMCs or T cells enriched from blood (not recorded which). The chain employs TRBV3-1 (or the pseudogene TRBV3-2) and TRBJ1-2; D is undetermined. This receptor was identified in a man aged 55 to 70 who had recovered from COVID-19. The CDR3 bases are TGTGCCAGCAGCCAAGATCTGACGGGCTATGGCTACACCTTC. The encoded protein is CASSQDLTGYGYTF.